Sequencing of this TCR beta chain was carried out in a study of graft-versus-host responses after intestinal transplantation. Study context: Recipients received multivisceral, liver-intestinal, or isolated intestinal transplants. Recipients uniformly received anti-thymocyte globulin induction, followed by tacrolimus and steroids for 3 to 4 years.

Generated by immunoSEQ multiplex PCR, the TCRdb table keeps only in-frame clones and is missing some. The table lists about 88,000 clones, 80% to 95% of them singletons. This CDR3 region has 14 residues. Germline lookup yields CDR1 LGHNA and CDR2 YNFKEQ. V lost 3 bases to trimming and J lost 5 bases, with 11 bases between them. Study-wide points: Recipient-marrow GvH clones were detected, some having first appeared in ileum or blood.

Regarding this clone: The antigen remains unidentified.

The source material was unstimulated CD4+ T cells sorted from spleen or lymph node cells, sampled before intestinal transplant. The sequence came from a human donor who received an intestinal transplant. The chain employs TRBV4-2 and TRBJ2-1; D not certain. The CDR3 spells CASSQPTGNNEQFF. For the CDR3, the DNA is TGTGCCAGCAGCCAGCCCACTGGTAACAATGAGCAGTTCTTC.